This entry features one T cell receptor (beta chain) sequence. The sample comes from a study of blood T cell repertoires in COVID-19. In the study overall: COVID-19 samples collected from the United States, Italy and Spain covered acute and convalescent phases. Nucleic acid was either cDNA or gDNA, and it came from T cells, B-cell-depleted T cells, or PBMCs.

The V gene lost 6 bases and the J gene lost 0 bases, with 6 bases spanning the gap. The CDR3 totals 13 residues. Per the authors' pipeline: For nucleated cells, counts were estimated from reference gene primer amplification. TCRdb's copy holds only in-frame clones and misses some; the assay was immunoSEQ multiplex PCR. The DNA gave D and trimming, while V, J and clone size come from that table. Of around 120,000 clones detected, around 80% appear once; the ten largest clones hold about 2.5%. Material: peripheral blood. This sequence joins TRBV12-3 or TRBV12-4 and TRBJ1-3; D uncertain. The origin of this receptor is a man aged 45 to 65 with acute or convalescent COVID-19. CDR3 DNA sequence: TGTGCCAGCAGCCAGAACTCTGGAAACACCATATATTTT. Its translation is CASSQNSGNTIYF.